These T cell receptor beta chains were read from a single sample in a study of pediatric ulcerative colitis. Method: immunoSEQ multiplex PCR; TCRdb's copy keeps in-frame clones and lacks some. The repertoire holds roughly 70,000 clones, 70% to 90% seen once, with around 3.5% in the top ten. The sequenced material came from blood. Source of these receptors: a boy under 18 with severe ulcerative colitis. The CDR3 runs from the conserved cysteine through the conserved F or W. Each record gives: V gene, clone size, J gene, CDR3 length, D gene, CDR3 DNA, CDR3 protein. D genes are given only for firm matches. Expanded clones get a size class; other rows say once, few or many, or leave the size out.

TRBV6-1	-	TRBJ2-7	13	TRBD1	TGTGCCAGCAGGGGGGACAGACTATACGAGCAGTACTTC	CASRGDRLYEQYF
TRBV30	-	TRBJ2-1	16	-	TGTGCCTGGAGCCCGACCCGGGCGAGGCCCCCCAATGAGCAGTTCTTC	CAWSPTRARPPNEQFF
TRBV30	few	TRBJ1-5	12	-	TGTGCCTGGAGTCGAGGGAACGGGCCCCAGCATTTT	CAWSRGNGPQHF
TRBV9	-	TRBJ2-3	13	-	TGTGCCAGCAGCGTACCAGGGACAGATACGCAGTATTTT	CASSVPGTDTQYF
TRBV7-2	-	TRBJ1-3	16	TRBD1	TGTGCCAGCAGCCCCCGAGGACAGGGCACTGGAAACACCATATATTTT	CASSPRGQGTGNTIYF
TRBV7-3	-	TRBJ2-6	19	-	TGTGCCAGCAGCCCTGCGGGGGGACAGAGTCTCTCTGGGGCCAACGTCCTGACTTTC	CASSPAGGQSLSGANVLTF
TRBV5-1	-	TRBJ1-1	15	-	TGCGCCAGCAGCCCGGCAAGGGGGACGAACACTGAAGCTTTCTTT	CASSPARGTNTEAFF
TRBV2	-	TRBJ2-1	15	TRBD2	TGTGCCAGCAGCGAAAGGCTAGCGGGAGGCGATGAGCAGTTCTTC	CASSERLAGGDEQFF
TRBV11-2	-	TRBJ2-3	13	-	TGTGCCAGCAGCGCCTATTCTTCAGATACGCAGTATTTT	CASSAYSSDTQYF
TRBV2	-	TRBJ2-7	11	-	TGTGCCAGCAGTGAAATGGGGGAGCAGTACTTC	CASSEMGEQYF
TRBV7-9	-	TRBJ1-1	14	-	TGTGCCAGCAGCTTGGACGGATTTGGCACTGAAGCTTTCTTT	CASSLDGFGTEAFF
TRBV10-3	-	TRBJ1-3	12	-	TGTGCCATCAGTCCAGACGGAAACACCATATATTTT	CAISPDGNTIYF
TRBV11-2	-	TRBJ2-5	13	-	TGTGCCAGCAGCCCCCAATGGGGAGAGACCCAGTACTTC	CASSPQWGETQYF
TRBV30	-	TRBJ1-2	14	-	TGTGCCTGGAGTGAGGGACACACTAACTATGGCTACACCTTC	CAWSEGHTNYGYTF